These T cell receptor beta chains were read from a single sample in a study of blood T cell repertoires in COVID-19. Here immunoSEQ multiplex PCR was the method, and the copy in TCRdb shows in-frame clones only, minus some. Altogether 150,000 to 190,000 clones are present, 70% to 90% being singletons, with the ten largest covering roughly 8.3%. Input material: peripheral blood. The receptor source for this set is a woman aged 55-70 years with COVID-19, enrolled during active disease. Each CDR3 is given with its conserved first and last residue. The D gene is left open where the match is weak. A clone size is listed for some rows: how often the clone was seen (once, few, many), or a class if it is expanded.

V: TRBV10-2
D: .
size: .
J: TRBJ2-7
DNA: TGCGCCAGCAGTGAGTCGAGACAAGGTCGAAAATCCTACGAGCAGTACTTC
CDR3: CASSESRQGRKSYEQYF

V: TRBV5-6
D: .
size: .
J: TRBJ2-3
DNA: TGTGCCAGCAGGTGGGTGGGGAGCCCCAGTAGCACAGATACGCAGTATTTT
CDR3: CASRWVGSPSSTDTQYF

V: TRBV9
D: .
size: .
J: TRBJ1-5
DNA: TGTGCCAGCAGCGTAGGGGACACAAATCAGCCCCAGCATTTT
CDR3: CASSVGDTNQPQHF

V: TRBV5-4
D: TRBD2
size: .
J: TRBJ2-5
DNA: TGTGCCAGCAGCTTGGACGGTCGAGCGGGGGGACAAGAGACCCAGTACTTC
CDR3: CASSLDGRAGGQETQYF

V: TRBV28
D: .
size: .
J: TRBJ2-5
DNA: TGTGCCACCGTGCAGGGTCTCGAGACCCAGTACTTC
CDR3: CATVQGLETQYF

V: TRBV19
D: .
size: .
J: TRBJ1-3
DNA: TGTGCCAGTAGTAGGCAGGGACAAGCTGGAAACACCATATATTTT
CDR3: CASSRQGQAGNTIYF

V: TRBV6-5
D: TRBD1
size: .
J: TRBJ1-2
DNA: TGTGCCAGCGCCGGACAGGGCTATGGCTACACCTTC
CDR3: CASAGQGYGYTF

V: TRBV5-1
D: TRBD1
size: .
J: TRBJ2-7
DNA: TGCGCCAGCAGCTCGCGGCAGGGGGTAGGCTACGAGCAGTACTTC
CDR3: CASSSRQGVGYEQYF

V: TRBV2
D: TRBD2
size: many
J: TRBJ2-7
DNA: TGTGCCAGCAGTGCGGAAAAACTAGCGGGAACTTACGAGCAGTACTTC
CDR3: CASSAEKLAGTYEQYF

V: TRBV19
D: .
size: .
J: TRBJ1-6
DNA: TGTGCCAGTAGTGAGGGACTACTCACTTATTCACCCCTCCACTTT
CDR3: CASSEGLLTYSPLHF

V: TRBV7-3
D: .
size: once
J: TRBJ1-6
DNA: TGTGCCAGCAGCTCCGGACAGAACTGGAATTCACCCCTCCACTTT
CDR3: CASSSGQNWNSPLHF

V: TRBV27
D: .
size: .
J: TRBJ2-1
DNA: TGTGCCAGCAGTCCCCCCAACTCCTACAATGAGCAGTTCTTC
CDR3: CASSPPNSYNEQFF

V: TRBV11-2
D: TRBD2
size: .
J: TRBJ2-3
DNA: TGTGCCAGCAGCTTAGATGTCGGGAGGGGAGTAGATACGCAGTATTTT
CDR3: CASSLDVGRGVDTQYF

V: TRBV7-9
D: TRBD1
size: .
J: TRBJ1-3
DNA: TGTGCCAGCAGCTCCCTACAGGGGGCTGGAAACACCATATATTTT
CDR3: CASSSLQGAGNTIYF

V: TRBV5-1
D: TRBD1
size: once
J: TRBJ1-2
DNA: TGCGCCAGCTTTACACAGGGGTCGTATGGCTACACCTTC
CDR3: CASFTQGSYGYTF

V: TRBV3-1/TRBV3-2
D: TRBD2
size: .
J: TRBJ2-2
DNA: TGTGCCAGCAGCCAAAGCGGGACCACCGGGGAGCTGTTTTTT
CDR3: CASSQSGTTGELFF

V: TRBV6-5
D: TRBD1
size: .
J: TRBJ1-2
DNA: TGTGCCAGCACCGGGACAGGGGTTGTACCCTATGGCTACACCTTC
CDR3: CASTGTGVVPYGYTF

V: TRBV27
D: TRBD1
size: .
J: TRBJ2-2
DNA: TGTGCCAGCAGTTCCGGGACAGGGTTTGCCGGGGAGCTGTTTTTT
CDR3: CASSSGTGFAGELFF

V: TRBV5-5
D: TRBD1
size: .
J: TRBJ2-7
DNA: TGTGCCAGCAGCCTGGAGGGGACAGGCTCTTACGAGCAGTACTTC
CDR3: CASSLEGTGSYEQYF

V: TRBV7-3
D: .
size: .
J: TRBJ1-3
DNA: TGTGCCAGCAGCCCTGGACAGGGAAACACCATATATTTT
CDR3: CASSPGQGNTIYF

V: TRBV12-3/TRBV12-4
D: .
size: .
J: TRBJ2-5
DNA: TGTGCCAGCAGTTTAGCCCTCGAGACCCAGTACTTC
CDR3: CASSLALETQYF

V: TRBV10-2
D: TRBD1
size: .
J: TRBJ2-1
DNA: TGCGCCAGCACTGGACAGGGGGAAGGGGAGCAGTTCTTC
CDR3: CASTGQGEGEQFF

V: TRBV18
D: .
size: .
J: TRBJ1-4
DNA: TGTGCCAGCTCACTCGGGTTCGGGGATGAAAAACTGTTTTTT
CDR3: CASSLGFGDEKLFF

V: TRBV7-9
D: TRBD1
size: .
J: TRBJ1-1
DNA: TGTGCCAGCAGCTTAGTGGGGACAGGGAGGGACACTGAAGCTTTCTTT
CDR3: CASSLVGTGRDTEAFF